Presented here are 14 T cell receptor beta chains from one specimen sequenced in a study of response to subunit inactivated influenza vaccine. MiXCR, run by TCRdb on the RT-PCR reads, gives a single entry per CDR3 protein. The repertoire holds approximately 500,000 distinct CDR3 sequences, with over 10% as singletons. Sequencing was performed on PBMCs from blood, taken 40 to 50 days after vaccination. All receptors come from a man in his fifties or sixties who received an inactivated influenza vaccine.

The chain combines TRBV3-1 with TRBJ2-7, with TRBD1 as a possible D gene (6 bases). The CDR3 is 17 amino acids. Trimming pared 4 bases from V and 3 bases from J, leaving 22 bases between. Germline-derived CDR1 and CDR2 are LGHDT and YNNKEL (reference sequence). CDR3 DNA: TGTGCCAGCAGCCCGATAGGGGGTGGAAGGGATTACTACGAGCAGTACTTC. Translation: CASSPIGGGRDYYEQYF.

Written as DNA, the CDR3 is TGTGCCAGCAGCCGAGAATCGGAGACCCAGTACTTC. It is translated as CASSRESETQYF. The chain couples TRBV14 to TRBJ2-5, with unresolved D. The CDR3 length is 12 residues. The V end was cut by 4 bases, the J end by 5 bases, with 8 bases between. The V gene's germline CDR1 is SGHDN and CDR2 FVKESK.

This clonotype was seen more than once but under ten times. J is TRBJ2-7 and V is TRBV7-2, with 8 bases lining up with TRBD1. This CDR3 has 15 residues. Germline V lookup: CDR1 SGHTA, CDR2 FQGNSA. Unmatched junction bases numbered 8, after V lost 5 bases and J lost 2 bases. CDR3 region: CASSPIQGATYEQYF. The DNA of the CDR3 is TGTGCCAGCAGCCCTATCCAGGGGGCGACCTACGAGCAGTACTTC.

The rearrangement joins TRBV5-1 to TRBJ2-5; maybe TRBD2 (5 bases). This CDR3 is 16 amino acids long. Trimming shortened V by 0 bases and J by 5 bases, and 17 bases separated the two germline ends. Germline lookup yields CDR1 SGHRS and CDR2 YFSETQ. This CDR3 is CASSLGGSTSGETQYF. The CDR3, as DNA: TGCGCCAGCAGCTTGGGCGGCTCTACCTCGGGGGAGACCCAGTACTTC.

This clonotype came up a few times. The chain carries TRBV7-2 and TRBJ1-2; D call uncertain. V was pared by 1 base and J by 4 bases, with 10 bases between. The CDR3 runs to 14 residues. Germline V gene lookup returns CDR1 SGHTA and CDR2 FQGNSA. The CDR3 is CASSLVGVGYGYTF. The CDR3 coding sequence is TGTGCCAGCAGCTTAGTCGGGGTGGGCTATGGCTACACCTTC.

The sample holds a few counts of this clonotype. The chain combines TRBV6-1 with TRBJ1-5; the D is unclear. Germline CDR1 reads MNHNS; CDR2 reads SASEGT. V lost 3 bases and J 1 base, leaving 7 bases between the germline ends. This CDR3 region has 14 residues. CDR3 nucleotide sequence: TGTGCCAGCAGTGAGAGAACGAGCAATCAGCCCCAGCATTTT. Translated: CASSERTSNQPQHF.

The gene calls are TRBV19 and TRBJ2-1; perhaps TRBD1 as D (5 bases). From germline, CDR1 is LNHDA and CDR2 SQIVND (reference sequence). The V end was cut by 5 bases, the J end by 2 bases, with 16 bases between. CDR3 length: 16 residues. The CDR3 sequence is CASSAGGARTYNEQFF. CDR3 coding DNA: TGTGCCAGTAGTGCAGGTGGGGCGAGGACCTACAATGAGCAGTTCTTC.

At least ten counts were recorded for this clonotype. The rearrangement uses TRBV29-1 and TRBJ2-2; a possible D gene is TRBD2 (6 bases). The CDR3 loop spans 12 amino acids. V lost 6 bases and J 6 bases, leaving 11 bases between the germline ends. Germline-derived CDR1 and CDR2 are SQVTM and ANQGSEA. The CDR3 nucleotides read TGCAGCGTACGGGAGAGGTCCGGGGAGCTGTTTTTT. As protein: CSVRERSGELFF.

This clonotype turned up a few times. The chain couples TRBV3-1 to TRBJ2-1, with 8 positions matching TRBD2. Germline V gene lookup returns CDR1 LGHDT and CDR2 YNNKEL (reference sequence). This CDR3 comprises 16 residues. J lost 6 bases, V lost 4 bases, and 11 bases had no gene match. The CDR3 sequence: CASSPSGLAGFNEQFF. In DNA, the CDR3 is TGTGCCAGCAGCCCCTCCGGGCTAGCGGGTTTCAATGAGCAGTTCTTC.

This clonotype was seen only a few times. This chain's CDR3 is CASSLYTGGQGQPQHF. The DNA for the CDR3 is TGTGCCAGCAGTTTATATACAGGCGGGCAAGGGCAGCCCCAGCATTTT. The chain combines TRBV12-3 or TRBV12-4 with TRBJ1-5, with TRBD1 as a possible D gene (5 bases). The V end lost 2 bases, the J end lost 7 bases, and 18 bases lay between the germline ends. The CDR3 has 16 amino acids.

Only a few counts were recorded for this clonotype. The gene calls are TRBV12-3 or TRBV12-4 and TRBJ2-3, with D possibly called TRBD1 or TRBD2 (5 bases each). V lost 3 bases and J 8 bases, leaving 6 bases between the germline ends. This CDR3 has 11 amino acids. CDR3 protein: CASSLGTTQYF. CDR3 sequence (DNA): TGTGCCAGCAGTTTGGGGACTACGCAGTATTTT.

The sample holds a few counts of this clonotype. This sequence joins TRBV24-1 and TRBJ2-2; 9 positions agree with TRBD1. The germline gives CDR1 KGHDR, CDR2 SFDVKD. This CDR3 is built from 16 residues. V shed 4 bases, J shed 7 bases, and the junction held 9 bases outside the gene matches. The CDR3 reads CATSEGQGPAGGELFF. CDR3 in DNA: TGTGCCACCAGTGAGGGACAGGGACCGGCGGGCGGGGAGCTGTTTTTT.

The chain couples TRBV20-1 to TRBJ2-5, with D maybe TRBD1 (5 bases). Germline CDR1 reads DFQATT; CDR2 reads SNEGSKA (reference sequence). The CDR3 loop spans 14 amino acids. V dropped 1 base and J dropped 0 bases, with 9 bases sitting between them. The CDR3 reads CSARGEQDQETQYF. The CDR3 nucleotides read TGCAGTGCTAGAGGGGAACAGGACCAAGAGACCCAGTACTTC.

The chain employs TRBV5-1 and TRBJ2-7; TRBD2 matches at 8 bases. Germline trimming cut 4 bases from V and 2 bases from J; bases unmatched to any gene: 8. The CDR3 spans 15 residues. Germline CDR1 reads SGHRS; CDR2 reads YFSETQ. In DNA, the CDR3 is TGCGCCAGCAGCCTTAGCGGGGCGTCAACCTACGAGCAGTACTTC. It specifies CASSLSGASTYEQYF.